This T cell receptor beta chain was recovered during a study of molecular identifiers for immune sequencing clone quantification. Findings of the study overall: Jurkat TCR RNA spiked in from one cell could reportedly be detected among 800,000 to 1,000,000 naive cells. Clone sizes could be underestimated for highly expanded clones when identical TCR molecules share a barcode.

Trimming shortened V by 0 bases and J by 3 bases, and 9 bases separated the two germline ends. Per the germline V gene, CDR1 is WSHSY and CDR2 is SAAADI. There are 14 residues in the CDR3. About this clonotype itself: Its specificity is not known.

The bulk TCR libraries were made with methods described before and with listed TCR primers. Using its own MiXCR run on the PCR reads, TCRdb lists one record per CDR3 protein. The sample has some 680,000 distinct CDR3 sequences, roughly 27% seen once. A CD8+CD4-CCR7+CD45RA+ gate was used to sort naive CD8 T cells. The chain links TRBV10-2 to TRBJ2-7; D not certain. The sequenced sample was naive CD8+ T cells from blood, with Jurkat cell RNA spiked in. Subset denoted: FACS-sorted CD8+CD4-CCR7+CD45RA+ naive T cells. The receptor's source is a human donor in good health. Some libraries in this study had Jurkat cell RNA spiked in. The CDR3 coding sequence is TGCGCCAGCAGTGAGTCCCCCCCCGGCTACGAGCAGTACTTC. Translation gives CASSESPPGYEQYF.